Sequencing of this T cell receptor (beta chain) was carried out in a study of blood T cell repertoires in COVID-19. At the level of the study: PBMCs, B-cell-depleted T cells, or T cells provided the cDNA or gDNA that made up the material.

The age range of participants was 18 to 89 years, with residence in approximately 25 US areas. Participants had their cohort set by participant-reported clinical history. The authors' processing: Cell counts per sample came from amplifying reference gene primers. TCRdb's copy holds only in-frame clones and misses some; the assay was immunoSEQ multiplex PCR. The V and J calls and the clone size are those of that table, but D and trimming were determined from the DNA. The table has fewer than 500,000 clones, nearly 90% seen once. In its sample, this clone was seen once. In germline, CDR1 is KGHDR, CDR2 SFDVKD. The CDR3 contains 14 residues. The V gene lost 4 bases and the J gene lost 5 bases, with 12 bases spanning the gap.

The rearrangement links TRBV24-1 to TRBJ2-3; D is ambiguous. Sequencing was done on a sample of PBMCs or T cells enriched from blood (not recorded which). The clonotype was recovered from a woman aged 18-29 years with acute COVID-19. CDR3 nucleotides: TGTGCCACCAGTGACGCTGACTTGGGAGATACGCAGTATTTT. Translated: CATSDADLGDTQYF.